The source of this T cell receptor beta chain is a study of human T cells and chemical hapten exposure. At the level of the study: Each patch test put 0.01% DPC on the upper back, and results were read at 6 days.

This clonotype showed up just a few times. Time point given: pre-sensitization, week 0. The treatment is: therapeutic diphenylcyclopropenone sensitization with weekly scalp DPC. Trimming left V 3 bases short and J 4 bases short, with 9 bases between. This CDR3 region has 13 residues. From germline, CDR1 is MGHRA and CDR2 YSYEKL. One entry per CDR3 protein, called by TCRdb with MiXCR from the RACE reads. Of around 110,000 distinct CDR3 sequences listed, 12% are singletons. Source: whole blood, taken in connection with sensitization to the hapten diphenylcyclopropenone (DPC). The rearrangement links TRBV4-1 to TRBJ1-1; D perhaps matches TRBD1 (6 bases). The source is a woman aged 45-60 years with alopecia areata. Some clones in this sample may be carry-over from other donors' samples. Here the CDR3 DNA reads TGCGCCAGCAGCCATGGGGGCAGCACTGAAGCTTTCTTT. Amino acids: CASSHGGSTEAFF.